A selection of T cell receptor beta chains follows, all from one sample in a study of shared clonotypes between healthy human individuals. TCRdb keeps only in-frame clones here, not all; method: immunoSEQ multiplex PCR. The data show 1.5 million to 2.5 million clones, just under 95% seen once. Source material: naive CD8+ T cells sorted from blood. These receptors were taken from a man younger than 35 in good health. CDR3s include the opening cysteine and the closing phenylalanine or tryptophan. A D gene is named only where the DNA matches it firmly. Some rows mark clone size as missing; the rest say once, few, many or name a class of expanded clone.

d_call: TRBD1
clone_size: .
j_call: TRBJ2-3
v_call: TRBV4-1
cdr3_nt: TGCGCCAGCAGCCAAGTGGCCCAGGGGGCAGATACGCAGTATTTT
cdr3_aa: CASSQVAQGADTQYF

d_call: .
clone_size: .
j_call: TRBJ1-1
v_call: TRBV27
cdr3_nt: TGTGCCAGCAGTTGGGGATCGAACACTGAAGCTTTCTTT
cdr3_aa: CASSWGSNTEAFF

d_call: .
clone_size: .
j_call: TRBJ2-5
v_call: TRBV6-1
cdr3_nt: TGTGCCAGCAGTGAAATGAGGGGCCAGCCCCAAGAGACCCAGTACTTC
cdr3_aa: CASSEMRGQPQETQYF

d_call: .
clone_size: .
j_call: TRBJ1-2
v_call: TRBV7-9
cdr3_nt: TGTGCCAGCAGCAGATCCCCCTACAGTCCTACTAACTATGGCTACACCTTC
cdr3_aa: CASSRSPYSPTNYGYTF

d_call: .
clone_size: .
j_call: TRBJ1-1
v_call: TRBV29-1
cdr3_nt: TGCAGCGTTGAAGGAATCATCTCCACTGAAGCTTTCTTT
cdr3_aa: CSVEGIISTEAFF

d_call: .
clone_size: .
j_call: TRBJ2-7
v_call: TRBV9
cdr3_nt: TGTGCCAGCAGCCCGTCTCAAACAGGGAGCTCCTACGAGCAGTACTTC
cdr3_aa: CASSPSQTGSSYEQYF

d_call: .
clone_size: .
j_call: TRBJ2-7
v_call: TRBV4-3
cdr3_nt: TGCGCCAGCAGCCAAGGAGGGGGACATCTGTACGAGCAGTACTTC
cdr3_aa: CASSQGGGHLYEQYF

d_call: .
clone_size: .
j_call: TRBJ1-5
v_call: TRBV6-1
cdr3_nt: TGTGCCAGCAGTCCTCAGGGAAAAAGCAATCAGCCCCAGCATTTT
cdr3_aa: CASSPQGKSNQPQHF

d_call: TRBD2
clone_size: .
j_call: TRBJ2-2
v_call: TRBV9
cdr3_nt: TGTGCCAGCAGCGTGTGGACTAGCGGGAGCGCCGGGGAGCTGTTTTTT
cdr3_aa: CASSVWTSGSAGELFF

d_call: TRBD1
clone_size: .
j_call: TRBJ1-6
v_call: TRBV28
cdr3_nt: TGTGCCAGCAGTCTCCTTGGACAGGCGGTTAATTCACCCCTCCACTTT
cdr3_aa: CASSLLGQAVNSPLHF

d_call: TRBD2
clone_size: .
j_call: TRBJ2-3
v_call: TRBV30
cdr3_nt: TGTGCCTGGAGTATTCTAGCGGTCGGGACAGATACGCAGTATTTT
cdr3_aa: CAWSILAVGTDTQYF

d_call: TRBD2
clone_size: .
j_call: TRBJ2-3
v_call: TRBV27
cdr3_nt: TGTGCCAGCTCCACGGGACTAGCGGGGGGGAAGGATACGCAGTATTTT
cdr3_aa: CASSTGLAGGKDTQYF

d_call: .
clone_size: .
j_call: TRBJ1-2
v_call: TRBV5-1
cdr3_nt: TGCGCCAGCGCTTTAGCCTCTAACTATGGCTACACCTTC
cdr3_aa: CASALASNYGYTF

d_call: .
clone_size: .
j_call: TRBJ2-4
v_call: TRBV25-1
cdr3_nt: TGTGCCAGCAGTGCGGGGGCAAACATTCAGTACTTC
cdr3_aa: CASSAGANIQYF

d_call: .
clone_size: .
j_call: TRBJ2-1
v_call: TRBV10-1
cdr3_nt: TGCGCCAGCGGGGGGGCCGGGACCCCTATTATCATACCACCTCGCTCCTACAATGAGCAGTTCTTC
cdr3_aa: CASGGAGTPIIIPPRSYNEQFF

d_call: TRBD2
clone_size: .
j_call: TRBJ2-3
v_call: TRBV5-4
cdr3_nt: TGTGCCAGCAGCCCGCTAGCGGGCGGAACAGATACGCAGTATTTT
cdr3_aa: CASSPLAGGTDTQYF

d_call: .
clone_size: .
j_call: TRBJ2-6
v_call: TRBV19
cdr3_nt: TGTGCCAGTAGTATGTCGGTTACCTTCTCTGGGGCCAACGTCCTGACTTTC
cdr3_aa: CASSMSVTFSGANVLTF

d_call: TRBD1
clone_size: .
j_call: TRBJ1-2
v_call: TRBV11-2
cdr3_nt: TGTGCCAGCAGCTCCCCGACAGGGTTCTATGGCTACACCTTC
cdr3_aa: CASSSPTGFYGYTF

d_call: .
clone_size: .
j_call: TRBJ2-3
v_call: TRBV29-1
cdr3_nt: TGCAGCGTTGAAGGAGGGGATTCCACAGATACGCAGTATTTT
cdr3_aa: CSVEGGDSTDTQYF

d_call: TRBD1
clone_size: .
j_call: TRBJ2-7
v_call: TRBV27
cdr3_nt: TGTGCCAGCAAACTCCGGGACAGTCTATCCTACGAGCAGTACTTC
cdr3_aa: CASKLRDSLSYEQYF

d_call: .
clone_size: .
j_call: TRBJ1-1
v_call: TRBV4-1
cdr3_nt: TGCGCCAGCAGCCTCCGATACACGACTGAAGCTTTCTTT
cdr3_aa: CASSLRYTTEAFF

d_call: TRBD1
clone_size: .
j_call: TRBJ2-3
v_call: TRBV27
cdr3_nt: TGTGCCAGCAGTTTTCTCGGACAGGGACGCACAGATACGCAGTATTTT
cdr3_aa: CASSFLGQGRTDTQYF

d_call: TRBD1
clone_size: .
j_call: TRBJ1-1
v_call: TRBV5-6
cdr3_nt: TGTGCCAGCAGTCCCTGGACAGGGGTTCGAAAGGAAGCTTTCTTT
cdr3_aa: CASSPWTGVRKEAFF

d_call: .
clone_size: .
j_call: TRBJ1-6
v_call: TRBV28
cdr3_nt: TGTGCCAGCAGTTTTGGGGACACGTATTCACCCCTCCACTTT
cdr3_aa: CASSFGDTYSPLHF

d_call: .
clone_size: .
j_call: TRBJ1-2
v_call: TRBV10-2
cdr3_nt: TGCGCCAGCAGTGAGTCACCCGGGAATGGGCGCTACACCTTC
cdr3_aa: CASSESPGNGRYTF

d_call: .
clone_size: once
j_call: TRBJ1-6
v_call: TRBV5-6
cdr3_nt: TGTGCCAGCAGCCGGCACCGGGACAACATTTCACCCCTCCACTTT
cdr3_aa: CASSRHRDNISPLHF

d_call: .
clone_size: .
j_call: TRBJ2-7
v_call: TRBV20-1
cdr3_nt: TGCAGTGCTAGATCTGACTACGAGCAGTACTTC
cdr3_aa: CSARSDYEQYF

d_call: .
clone_size: .
j_call: TRBJ2-3
v_call: TRBV28
cdr3_nt: TGTGCCAGCAGCCTCACACTCAGCACAGATACGCAGTATTTT
cdr3_aa: CASSLTLSTDTQYF

d_call: .
clone_size: .
j_call: TRBJ1-1
v_call: TRBV7-2
cdr3_nt: TGTGCCAGCAGCTTAAGTTACACTGAAGCTTTCTTT
cdr3_aa: CASSLSYTEAFF

d_call: .
clone_size: .
j_call: TRBJ2-7
v_call: TRBV19
cdr3_nt: TGTGCCAGTAGTCCTCGGGTAAGCTCCTACGAGCAGTACTTC
cdr3_aa: CASSPRVSSYEQYF

d_call: .
clone_size: .
j_call: TRBJ2-7
v_call: TRBV27
cdr3_nt: TGTGCCAGCAGTCCGGGGACGAGCCCCTACGAGCAGTACTTC
cdr3_aa: CASSPGTSPYEQYF

d_call: TRBD1
clone_size: .
j_call: TRBJ2-7
v_call: TRBV5-4
cdr3_nt: TGTGCCAGCAGCTCGACCGGGACAGGGAACTCCTACGAGCAGTACTTC
cdr3_aa: CASSSTGTGNSYEQYF

d_call: .
clone_size: .
j_call: TRBJ2-5
v_call: TRBV5-1
cdr3_nt: TGCGCCAGCAGCTTGGGGGACCTTCAAGAGACCCAGTACTTC
cdr3_aa: CASSLGDLQETQYF

d_call: TRBD2
clone_size: .
j_call: TRBJ2-5
v_call: TRBV4-1
cdr3_nt: TGCGCCAGCAGCCCAGTCGCGGGGGATGGAGAGACCCAGTACTTC
cdr3_aa: CASSPVAGDGETQYF

d_call: TRBD1
clone_size: .
j_call: TRBJ1-5
v_call: TRBV6-5
cdr3_nt: TGTGCCAGCAGTTCCCGGGACAGGCCTGATCAGCCCCAGCATTTT
cdr3_aa: CASSSRDRPDQPQHF

d_call: TRBD1
clone_size: .
j_call: TRBJ2-7
v_call: TRBV5-4
cdr3_nt: TGTGCCAGCAGCTTTGGGACAGGGAAATACGAGCAGTACTTC
cdr3_aa: CASSFGTGKYEQYF

d_call: TRBD1
clone_size: .
j_call: TRBJ2-1
v_call: TRBV25-1
cdr3_nt: TGTGCCAGCAGTGAATTAGGCAGGGGGTTCGATGAGCAGTTCTTC
cdr3_aa: CASSELGRGFDEQFF

d_call: TRBD1
clone_size: .
j_call: TRBJ1-2
v_call: TRBV6-6
cdr3_nt: TGTGCCAGCAGTCGGGCCCGGGACAGCCATAACTATGGCTACACCTTC
cdr3_aa: CASSRARDSHNYGYTF

d_call: TRBD2
clone_size: .
j_call: TRBJ2-1
v_call: TRBV4-1
cdr3_nt: TGCGCCAGCAGCCAAGATGGGACTAGCGGGGGAGGGAATGAGCAGTTCTTC
cdr3_aa: CASSQDGTSGGGNEQFF

d_call: TRBD1
clone_size: .
j_call: TRBJ2-3
v_call: TRBV4-1
cdr3_nt: TGCGCCAGCAGCCGTGGACAGGGAAGCACAGATACGCAGTATTTT
cdr3_aa: CASSRGQGSTDTQYF

d_call: .
clone_size: .
j_call: TRBJ2-7
v_call: TRBV5-1
cdr3_nt: TGCGCCAGCAGCTTGAACGACTACGAGCAGTACTTC
cdr3_aa: CASSLNDYEQYF

d_call: .
clone_size: .
j_call: TRBJ1-4
v_call: TRBV7-3
cdr3_nt: TGTGCCAGCAGCCCTACAGGTGGAACTAATGAAAAACTGTTTTTT
cdr3_aa: CASSPTGGTNEKLFF

d_call: .
clone_size: .
j_call: TRBJ2-1
v_call: TRBV5-4
cdr3_nt: TGTGCCAGCAGCTTGGAGGGTAGCTCCTACAATGAGCAGTTCTTC
cdr3_aa: CASSLEGSSYNEQFF

d_call: TRBD1
clone_size: .
j_call: TRBJ2-7
v_call: TRBV11-2
cdr3_nt: TGTGCCAGCAGCTCCCACAGGGGCCTTTACTACGAGCAGTACTTC
cdr3_aa: CASSSHRGLYYEQYF

d_call: .
clone_size: .
j_call: TRBJ1-5
v_call: TRBV2
cdr3_nt: TGTGCCAGCAGTCACCCCGGGACAAAGGGCCAGCCCCAGCATTTT
cdr3_aa: CASSHPGTKGQPQHF

d_call: .
clone_size: once
j_call: TRBJ1-5
v_call: TRBV4-3
cdr3_nt: TGCGCCAGCAGGGGCTCGGGGGCCGGGGGGGTGAGCAATCAGCCCCAGCATTTT
cdr3_aa: CASRGSGAGGVSNQPQHF

d_call: TRBD1
clone_size: .
j_call: TRBJ2-7
v_call: TRBV2
cdr3_nt: TGTGCCAGCAGTGGGTCCGGGACAGGGGCTACCTACGAGCAGTACTTC
cdr3_aa: CASSGSGTGATYEQYF

d_call: .
clone_size: .
j_call: TRBJ2-2
v_call: TRBV7-6
cdr3_nt: TGTGCCAGCAGCCCAGTCCGTCCCCCAAACACCGGGGAGCTGTTTTTT
cdr3_aa: CASSPVRPPNTGELFF